The table lists the clone carrying this TCR beta chain with a few counts. This sample is drawn from a study of cytomegalovirus exposure and HLA in healthy donors. The wider study: Counted in an early data release were about 80 million unique TCRs from HLA-typed donors.

This cohort consisted of healthy bone marrow donors. The PCR was carried out with 60 Vbeta primers and 13 Jbeta primers. The assay was immunoSEQ multiplex PCR, and TCRdb's table has in-frame clones only and misses some. Of 200,000 to 250,000 clones listed, approximately 88% were seen once; the top ten hold roughly 0.75%. The CDR3 has 11 amino acids. Per the germline V gene, CDR1 is SGDLS and CDR2 is YYNGEE. The clonotype was recovered from a boy younger than 10 in good health and CMV-seronegative. The chain uses TRBV9 and TRBJ1-1, with D hard to call. The specimen was PBMCs. The CDR3 sequence is CASGRGGEAFF. In nucleotides, the CDR3 is TGTGCATCGGGCCGGGGTGGAGAAGCTTTCTTT.